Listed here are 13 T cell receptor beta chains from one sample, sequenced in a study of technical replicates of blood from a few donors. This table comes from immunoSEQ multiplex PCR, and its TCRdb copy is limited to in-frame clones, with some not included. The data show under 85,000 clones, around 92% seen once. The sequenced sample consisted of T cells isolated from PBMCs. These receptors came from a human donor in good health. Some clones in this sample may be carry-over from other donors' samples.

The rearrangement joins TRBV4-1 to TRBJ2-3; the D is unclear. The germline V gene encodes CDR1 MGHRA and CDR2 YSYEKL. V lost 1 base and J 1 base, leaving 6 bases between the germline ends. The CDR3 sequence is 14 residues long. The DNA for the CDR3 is TGCGCCAGCAGCCAAGTCCCGGGCACAGATACGCAGTATTTT. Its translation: CASSQVPGTDTQYF.

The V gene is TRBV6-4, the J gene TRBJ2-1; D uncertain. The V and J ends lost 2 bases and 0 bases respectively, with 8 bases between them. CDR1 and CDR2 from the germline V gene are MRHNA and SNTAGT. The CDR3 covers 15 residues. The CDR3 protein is CASSDEADSYNEQFF. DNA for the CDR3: TGTGCCAGCAGTGACGAGGCGGACTCCTACAATGAGCAGTTCTTC.

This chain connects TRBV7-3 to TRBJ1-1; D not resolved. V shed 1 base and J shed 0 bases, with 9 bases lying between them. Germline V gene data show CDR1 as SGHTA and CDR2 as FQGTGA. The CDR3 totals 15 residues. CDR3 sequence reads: CASSLMRPLNTEAFF. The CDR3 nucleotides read TGTGCCAGCAGCTTAATGAGGCCTTTGAACACTGAAGCTTTCTTT.

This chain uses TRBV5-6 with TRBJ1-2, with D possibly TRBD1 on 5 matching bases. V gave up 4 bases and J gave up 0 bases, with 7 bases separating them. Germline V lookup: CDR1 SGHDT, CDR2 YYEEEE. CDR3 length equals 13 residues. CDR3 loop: CASSTTANYGYTF. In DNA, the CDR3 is TGTGCCAGCAGCACGACAGCTAACTATGGCTACACCTTC.

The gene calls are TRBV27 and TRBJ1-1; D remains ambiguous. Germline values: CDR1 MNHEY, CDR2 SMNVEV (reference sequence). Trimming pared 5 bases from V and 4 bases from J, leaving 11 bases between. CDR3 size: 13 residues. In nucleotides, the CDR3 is TGTGCCAGCAGTCCCACTCTTCCCACTGAAGCTTTCTTT. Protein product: CASSPTLPTEAFF.

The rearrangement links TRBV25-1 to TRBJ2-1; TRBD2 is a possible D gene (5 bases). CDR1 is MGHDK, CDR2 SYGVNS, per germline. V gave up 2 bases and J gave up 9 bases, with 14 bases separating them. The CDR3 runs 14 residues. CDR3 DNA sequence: TGTGCCAGCAGTGAAGGAGGAGAGTTAGTTGAGCAGTTCTTC. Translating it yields CASSEGGELVEQFF. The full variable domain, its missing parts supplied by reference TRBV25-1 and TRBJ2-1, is EADIYQTPRYLVIGTGKKITLECSQTMGHDKMYWYQQDPGMELHLIHYSYGVNSTEKGDLSSESTVSRIRTEHFPLTLESARPSHTSQYLCASSEGGELVEQFFGPGTRLTVL.

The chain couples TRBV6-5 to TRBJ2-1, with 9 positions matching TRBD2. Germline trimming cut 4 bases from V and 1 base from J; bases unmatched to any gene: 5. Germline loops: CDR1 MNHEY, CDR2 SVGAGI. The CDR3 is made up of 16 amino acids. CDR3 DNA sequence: TGTGCCAGCAGTTTCGGACTAGCGTTTTCCTACAATGAGCAGTTCTTC. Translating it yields CASSFGLAFSYNEQFF.

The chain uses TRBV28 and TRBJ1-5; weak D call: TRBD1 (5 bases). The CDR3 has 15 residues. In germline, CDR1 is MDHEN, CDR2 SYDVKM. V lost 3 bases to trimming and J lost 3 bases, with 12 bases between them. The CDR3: CASSFERQYNQPQHF. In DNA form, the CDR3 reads TGTGCCAGCAGTTTTGAAAGACAGTACAATCAGCCCCAGCATTTT.

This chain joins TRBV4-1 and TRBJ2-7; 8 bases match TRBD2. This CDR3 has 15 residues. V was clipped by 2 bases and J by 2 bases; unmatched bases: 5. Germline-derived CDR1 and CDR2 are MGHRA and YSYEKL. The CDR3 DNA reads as TGCGCCAGCAGCCAACAAGGTAGCGGGACCTACGAGCAGTACTTC. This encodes CASSQQGSGTYEQYF.

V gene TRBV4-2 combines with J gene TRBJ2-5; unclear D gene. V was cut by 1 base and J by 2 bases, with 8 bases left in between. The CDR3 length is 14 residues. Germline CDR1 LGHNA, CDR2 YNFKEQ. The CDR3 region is CASSQVGGQETQYF. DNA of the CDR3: TGTGCCAGCAGCCAAGTTGGCGGTCAAGAGACCCAGTACTTC.

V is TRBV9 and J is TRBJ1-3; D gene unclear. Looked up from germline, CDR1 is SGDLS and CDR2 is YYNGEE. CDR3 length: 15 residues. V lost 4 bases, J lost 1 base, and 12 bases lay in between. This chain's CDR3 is CASSPNSGSGNTIYF. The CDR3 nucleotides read TGTGCCAGCAGCCCTAACTCGGGTTCTGGAAACACCATATATTTT. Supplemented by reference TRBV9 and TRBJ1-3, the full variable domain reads DSGVTQTPKHLITATGQRVTLRCSPRSGDLSVYWYQQSLDQGLQFLIQYYNGEERAKGNILERFSAQQFPDLHSELNLSSLELGDSALYFCASSPNSGSGNTIYFGEGSWLTVV.

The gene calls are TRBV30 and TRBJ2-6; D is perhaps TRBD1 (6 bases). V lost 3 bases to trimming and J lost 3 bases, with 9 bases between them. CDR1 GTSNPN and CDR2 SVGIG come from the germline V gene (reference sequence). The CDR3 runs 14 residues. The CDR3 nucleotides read TGTGCCTGGAGCGGCAGGGGTGGGGCCAACGTCCTGACTTTC. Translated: CAWSGRGGANVLTF.

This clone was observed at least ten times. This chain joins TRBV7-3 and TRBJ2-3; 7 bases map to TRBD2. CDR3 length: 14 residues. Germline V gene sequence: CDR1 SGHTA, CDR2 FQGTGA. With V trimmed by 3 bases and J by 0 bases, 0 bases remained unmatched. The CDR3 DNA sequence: TGTGCCAGCAGCTTTAGCGGGAGCACAGATACGCAGTATTTT. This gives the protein CASSFSGSTDTQYF.